Below, 8 T cell receptor beta chains from the same sample are listed, as sequenced in a study of T-cell memory formation after mild COVID-19 (dated by TCRdb to the early 2020s). Libraries were made using 5' RACE. Sequencing took place on an Illumina NovaSeq 6000. TCRdb applied fastp at Q25 and MiXCR to the public reads, then kept only in-frame beta chains. Each record represents a unique CDR3 protein, reported with the most common genes and DNA among its rows. This sample gives 500,000 to 550,000 distinct CDR3 sequences in total; roughly 20% of them show up just once. Around an eighth of the sample lies in the top ten. The specimen was PBMCs or a T cell subset sorted from them (not recorded which). These receptors were obtained from an adult woman who had mild COVID-19 (a few samples of this study predate the infection). The sample titles of this study are shuffled in the database, so cell type and time point are left out; the donor was told from shared clones.

This clonotype was counted a few times. CDR3 residues: CASSLGSRAGRTGELFF. The CDR3 bases are TGTGCCAGCAGCTTAGGGTCTCGGGCAGGGCGCACCGGGGAGCTGTTTTTT. The chain employs TRBV7-9 and TRBJ2-2; D possibly corresponds to TRBD1 (5 bases). V was trimmed by 1 base and J by 4 bases, leaving 16 bases between them. This CDR3 is built from 17 residues. The germline CDR1 and CDR2 sequences are SEHNR and FQNEAQ (reference sequence).

The chain is built from TRBV6-1 and TRBJ2-7, with D maybe TRBD2 (6 bases). This CDR3 contains 15 residues. Trimming took 1 base from V and 5 from J, leaving 15 bases between them. Germline CDR1 MNHNS, CDR2 SASEGT. The CDR3 sequence is CASSEVDGSPNEQYF. The CDR3 region has the DNA TGTGCCAGCAGTGAAGTTGACGGGAGTCCAAACGAGCAGTACTTC.

The chain combines TRBV18 with TRBJ1-2; D may be TRBD1 (5 bases). The CDR3 is 13 amino acids. The V gene's germline CDR1 is KGHSH and CDR2 LQKENI. Trimming cost V 3 bases and J 6 bases, with 11 bases left between them. The CDR3 DNA sequence: TGTGCCAGCTCACCTTCGGGGGTGGATGGCTACACCTTC. This gives the protein CASSPSGVDGYTF.

The chain carries TRBV12-3 or TRBV12-4 and TRBJ2-5, with 11 bases that match TRBD2. V trimming: 7 bases; J trimming: 4 bases; junction bases outside the gene matches: 5. This CDR3 has 14 amino acids. The DNA for the CDR3 is TGTGCCAGCAAGGGTCTAGCGGGAGGAGAGACCCAGTACTTC. It translates to CASKGLAGGETQYF.

The chain combines TRBV20-1 with TRBJ2-1; TRBD2 matches at 9 bases. Germline trimming cut 7 bases from V and 5 bases from J; bases unmatched to any gene: 9. The CDR3 totals 14 residues. Germline lookup yields CDR1 DFQATT and CDR2 SNEGSKA (reference sequence). CDR3 bases: TGCAGTGGAGAACTGAGCGGGAGGAACAATGAGCAGTTCTTC. Its protein is CSGELSGRNNEQFF.

This clonotype turned up a few times. This chain connects TRBV10-3 to TRBJ2-5, with TRBD1 matching 7 bases. V shed 9 bases and J 4 bases; nucleotides not matched to a gene: 8. Per the germline V gene, CDR1 is ENHRY and CDR2 is SYGVKD. This CDR3 is built from 13 residues. CDR3 sequence: CAISQGFRETQYF. The CDR3 DNA sequence: TGTGCCATTTCACAGGGGTTCAGAGAGACCCAGTACTTC.

This clonotype was counted between two and nine times. This chain joins TRBV6-6 and TRBJ2-7; D is undetermined. V was shortened by 10 bases and J by 2 bases, with 12 bases between the two germline ends. In germline, CDR1 is MNHNY, CDR2 SVGAGI (reference sequence). The CDR3 spans 12 residues. CDR3 residues: CATVGGTYEQYF. As DNA, the CDR3 is TGTGCCACAGTGGGCGGAACCTACGAGCAGTACTTC.

The chain links TRBV20-1 to TRBJ2-1; 10 bases fit TRBD2. Germline assignment: CDR1 DFQATT and CDR2 SNEGSKA (reference sequence). The length of the CDR3 is 14 residues. V trimming: 6 bases; J trimming: 3 bases; junction bases outside the gene matches: 5. The chain's CDR3 is CSAPRTSGYNEQFF. The CDR3 DNA sequence: TGCAGTGCCCCGAGGACTAGCGGCTACAATGAGCAGTTCTTC.